This T cell receptor (beta chain) was documented in a study of blood T cell repertoires in COVID-19. Participants spanned ages about 18 to 100 years and resided in roughly 22 US areas. The data were produced by immunoSEQ multiplex PCR, yet TCRdb's version contains in-frame clones alone and is incomplete. Among 400,000 or so clones listed, around 91% were seen once. The sequence came from a young man who had recovered from COVID-19. Sequences were obtained from PBMCs or T cells enriched from blood (not recorded which).

CDR3 in amino acids: CASSSGTGAGNTIYF. CDR3 in DNA: TGTGCCAGCAGCTCTGGGACAGGGGCTGGAAACACCATATATTTT. The chain couples TRBV27 to TRBJ1-3; 10 nucleotides line up with TRBD1. The CDR3 is made up of 15 amino acids. J was trimmed by 2 bases and V by 6 bases; bases with no gene match: 4. Germline lookup yields CDR1 MNHEY and CDR2 SMNVEV (reference sequence).